A selection of T cell receptor beta chains follows, all from one sample in a study of blood T cell repertoires in COVID-19. TCRdb's copy holds only in-frame clones and misses some; the assay was immunoSEQ multiplex PCR. This repertoire shows 150,000 to 200,000 clones, roughly 80% found once; its top ten account for around 2.8%. Sequencing was done on a sample of peripheral blood. The source of these receptors is an older man with acute or convalescent COVID-19. Each CDR3 is given with its conserved first and last residue. The D gene is left open where the match is weak. Only part of the rows carry a size: once, few, many, or a class if the clone is expanded.

size	V	J	D	DNA	CDR3
.	TRBV28	TRBJ1-2	.	TGTGCCAGCAGTTTACTCTACGGCTACACCTTC	CASSLLYGYTF
many	TRBV7-9	TRBJ1-2	.	TGTGCCAGCAGCTTAGAGGGAGTAGGAGCAGACGGCTACACCTTC	CASSLEGVGADGYTF
.	TRBV10-2	TRBJ1-2	TRBD1	TGCGCCAGCAGTGAGACCCGAGTTCGGGACAGGAGAGCTAACTATGGCTACACCTTC	CASSETRVRDRRANYGYTF
.	TRBV15	TRBJ2-1	TRBD2	TGTGCCACCAGCAGAGATTCAGCAGCGGGAGGGAATCTAAGAAACAATGAGCAGTTCTTC	CATSRDSAAGGNLRNNEQFF
.	TRBV5-3	TRBJ2-7	TRBD1	TGTGCCAGAAGCCAACCTAAGGACAGGGACGACTACGAGCAGTACTTC	CARSQPKDRDDYEQYF
.	TRBV7-2	TRBJ1-5	TRBD1	TGTGCCAGCGGTACAGGGGTAAATCAGCCCCAGCATTTT	CASGTGVNQPQHF
.	TRBV19	TRBJ1-4	TRBD1	TGTGCCAGTAGTCGCCTCGGGACAGGGGGAGAAAAACTGTTTTTT	CASSRLGTGGEKLFF
few	TRBV6-6	TRBJ2-1	TRBD1	TGTGCCAGCAGTAGGGACAGAGAATCCTACAATGAGCAGTTCTTC	CASSRDRESYNEQFF
.	TRBV27	TRBJ2-2	TRBD2	TGTGCCAGCAGATCTACTAGCGGGGGGAACACCGGGGAGCTGTTTTTT	CASRSTSGGNTGELFF
.	TRBV6-1	TRBJ2-3	.	TGTGCCAGCAGTGAATTTGGGGGGGCCATCACAGATACGCAGTATTTT	CASSEFGGAITDTQYF
few	TRBV12-3/TRBV12-4	TRBJ2-1	TRBD2	TGTGCCAGCAGGCCAGCTAGCGGGAGGGCCTTATTCTTC	CASRPASGRALFF
.	TRBV28	TRBJ1-5	TRBD1	TGTGCCAGCAGTTCCCGGGCGGGACAGGGGGCTCAGCCCCAGCATTTT	CASSSRAGQGAQPQHF
.	TRBV5-1	TRBJ2-3	.	TGCGCCAGCAGCTTGGGAGGGTACACAGATACGCAGTATTTT	CASSLGGYTDTQYF
.	TRBV5-4	TRBJ2-1	TRBD1	TGTGCCAGCAGCTCGATGGGACAGAGGCCCTACAATGAGCAGTTCTTC	CASSSMGQRPYNEQFF
.	TRBV9	TRBJ2-7	.	TGTGCCAGCAGCCCCTCGGACAGAAACTCCTACGAGCAGTACTTC	CASSPSDRNSYEQYF
.	TRBV5-1	TRBJ2-7	TRBD1	TGCGCCAGCAGTCCCGACAGGGCAACAATGGGCGAGCAGTACTTC	CASSPDRATMGEQYF
.	TRBV5-1	TRBJ2-1	.	TGCGCCAGCAGCCTAAGCGGGCTCTCCTACAATGAGCAGTTCTTC	CASSLSGLSYNEQFF
.	TRBV2	TRBJ2-5	TRBD2	TGTGCCAGCCGACTAGCAGGGGAGACCCAGTACTTC	CASRLAGETQYF
once	TRBV3-1/TRBV3-2	TRBJ1-6	TRBD1	TGTGCCAGCAGCCGCCCTGGACAGGGTTATACACCCCTCCACTTT	CASSRPGQGYTPLHF
.	TRBV6-5	TRBJ1-2	.	TGTGCCAGCACACAGGGTAGTGGCGGCTACACCTTC	CASTQGSGGYTF
.	TRBV9	TRBJ1-2	.	TGTGCCAGCAGCGTAGCTACCGGACAGACTGGCTACACCTTC	CASSVATGQTGYTF
.	TRBV2	TRBJ1-1	.	TGTGCCAGCAGTGAAGGGCCAGGGTGGACTGAAGCTTTCTTT	CASSEGPGWTEAFF
.	TRBV12-3/TRBV12-4	TRBJ1-1	.	TGTGCCAGCAGTTTTCCGGACACTGAAGCTTTCTTT	CASSFPDTEAFF
.	TRBV7-9	TRBJ1-2	.	TGTGCCAGCAGCGACGGGACATTTAACTATGGCTACACCTTC	CASSDGTFNYGYTF
.	TRBV7-2	TRBJ1-2	TRBD1	TGTGCCAGCACCCCAGGGGACAGGGACTATGGCTACACCTTC	CASTPGDRDYGYTF
once	TRBV7-9	TRBJ1-1	TRBD1	TGTGCCAGCAGCTCGAGGACAGGGGGCGGAGGAGCTTTCTTT	CASSSRTGGGGAFF
.	TRBV4-1	TRBJ2-7	TRBD1	TGCGCCAGCAGCCCCGACAGGGTTTACGAGCAGTACTTC	CASSPDRVYEQYF
.	TRBV10-3	TRBJ1-1	TRBD1	TGTGCCATCAGTGACCTTGGACAGGGAATGAACACTGAAGCTTTCTTT	CAISDLGQGMNTEAFF
.	TRBV11-2	TRBJ2-3	.	TGTGCCAGCAGCTTGGGGACTCACACAGATACGCAGTATTTT	CASSLGTHTDTQYF
.	TRBV9	TRBJ2-7	.	TGTGCCAGCAGCGTTGGAGGTACAGGGTTAGTCTACGAGCAGTACTTC	CASSVGGTGLVYEQYF
.	TRBV7-2	TRBJ1-1	.	TGTGCCAGCAGCCTAGAGGGGCGCCGGATGAACACTGAAGCTTTCTTT	CASSLEGRRMNTEAFF
.	TRBV19	TRBJ2-1	.	TGTGCCAGTAGTACGGGATACAGCTCCTACAATGAGCAGTTCTTC	CASSTGYSSYNEQFF
.	TRBV25-1	TRBJ2-5	TRBD2	TGTGCCAGCAGCTCTGGGAGCTGGGGGGGAGAGACCCAGTACTTC	CASSSGSWGGETQYF
.	TRBV19	TRBJ2-7	TRBD2	TGTGCCAGTAGTACGGATAGCGGGAGTTACGAGCAGTACTTC	CASSTDSGSYEQYF
.	TRBV13	TRBJ1-2	TRBD1	TGTGCCAGCAGCGACCAGGGGGACTACTATGGCTACACCTTC	CASSDQGDYYGYTF
.	TRBV6-5	TRBJ1-2	.	TGTGCCAGCAGTTACGGGCCCAAGGGGTCATTAGGCTACACCTTC	CASSYGPKGSLGYTF
.	TRBV5-1	TRBJ2-3	.	TGCGCCAGCAGCTACCCAGAGGGTACGCAGTATTTT	CASSYPEGTQYF
.	TRBV28	TRBJ1-4	TRBD1	TGTGCCAGCAGTTTCTCCGGGACAGTCGCAACTAATGAAAAACTGTTTTTT	CASSFSGTVATNEKLFF
.	TRBV18	TRBJ1-6	.	TGTGCCAGCTCACCAGAGGCGTATAATTCACCCCTCCACTTT	CASSPEAYNSPLHF
.	TRBV3-1/TRBV3-2	TRBJ1-2	.	TGTGCCAGCAGCCAAATCACAGGGAGTGGTGGCTACACCTTC	CASSQITGSGGYTF
.	TRBV19	TRBJ1-5	TRBD1	TGTGCCAGTAGAAGGGACAGGTTTAGCAATCAGCCCCAGCATTTT	CASRRDRFSNQPQHF
.	TRBV2	TRBJ2-1	TRBD1	TGTGCCAGCAGTGAAAGAGGGGGCGGCAATGAGCAGTTCTTC	CASSERGGGNEQFF
.	TRBV7-2	TRBJ1-5	TRBD1	TGTGCCAGCAGCTTCACAGGGGATCAGCCCCAGCATTTT	CASSFTGDQPQHF
.	TRBV28	TRBJ1-1	TRBD1	TGTGCCAGCAGTTTAGGGGGCAGGGGGCTGACTGAAGCTTTCTTT	CASSLGGRGLTEAFF
.	TRBV4-1	TRBJ2-3	.	TGCGCCAGCAGCCCTGGTCAGGGCTGGTCTCCGCAGTATTTT	CASSPGQGWSPQYF
.	TRBV5-4	TRBJ1-6	.	TGTGCCAGCAGCCCCCGGGGTGGGAATTCACCCCTCCACTTT	CASSPRGGNSPLHF
.	TRBV19	TRBJ1-2	TRBD1	TGTGCCAGTAGTCCCCGGGACAGGTTCTACACCTTC	CASSPRDRFYTF
.	TRBV3-1/TRBV3-2	TRBJ1-1	TRBD1	TGTGCCAGCAGCACGGGACAGGGAGGCACTGAAGCTTTCTTT	CASSTGQGGTEAFF
few	TRBV7-3	TRBJ2-7	.	TGTGCCAGCAGCTTCCTACCTTCATACGAGCAGTACTTC	CASSFLPSYEQYF
.	TRBV15	TRBJ1-4	.	TGTGCCACCGGCGGGGGGCCCGAAAAACTGTTTTTT	CATGGGPEKLFF
.	TRBV5-4	TRBJ2-5	.	TGTGCCAGCAGCTTGCTACACCAAGAGACCCAGTACTTC	CASSLLHQETQYF
.	TRBV2	TRBJ2-1	TRBD2	TGTGCCAGCACTGTTAGCGGGAGCTCCTACAATGAGCAGTTCTTC	CASTVSGSSYNEQFF
.	TRBV28	TRBJ1-5	.	TGTGCCAGCAGTTTCACTAGGGTGGGTCAGCCCCAGCATTTT	CASSFTRVGQPQHF
.	TRBV19	TRBJ1-5	TRBD1	TGTGCCAGTAGATCGGGCGACAGGGGGAATCAGCCCCAGCATTTT	CASRSGDRGNQPQHF